Each of the 13 T cell receptor beta chains below was sequenced from the same sample in a study of CD8 T cells in ankylosing spondylitis. TCRdb re-analysed the 5' RACE reads in MiXCR, keeping a single row per CDR3 protein. The data hold about 150,000 distinct CDR3 sequences, with 30% to 40% observed a single time. Sample: synovial fluid, either unsorted or a sorted T cell fraction (not recorded which). The source of these receptors is a male donor with ankylosing spondylitis.

This chain joins TRBV20-1 and TRBJ1-5; D gene ambiguous. CDR1 DFQATT and CDR2 SNEGSKA come from the germline V gene (reference sequence). The V end lost 0 bases, the J end lost 4 bases, and 7 bases lay between the germline ends. The CDR3 runs to 13 residues. CDR3 protein: CSARDANNQPQHF. As DNA, the CDR3 is TGCAGTGCTAGAGATGCAAATAATCAGCCCCAGCATTTT.

This clonotype was detected many times. In nucleotides, the CDR3 is TGTGTCGGGGGAGCTAGCGGGCTCAACGTCCTGACTTTC. It translates to CVGGASGLNVLTF. This chain joins TRBV28 and TRBJ2-6; TRBD2 aligns across 8 bases. The CDR3 spans 13 residues. Germline lookup yields CDR1 MDHEN and CDR2 SYDVKM.

This rearrangement joins TRBV6-2 or TRBV6-3 to TRBJ2-1; the D call may be TRBD1 or TRBD2 (5 bases each). The CDR3 contains 16 residues. V was shortened by 6 bases and J by 2 bases, with 17 bases between the two germline ends. The germline CDR1 and CDR2 sequences are MNHEY and SVGEGT. Here the CDR3 reads CASSPLGAGPYNEQFF. The CDR3 nucleotides are TGTGCCAGCAGCCCCCTCGGGGCGGGCCCCTACAATGAGCAGTTCTTC.

This clonotype was seen ten or more times. The genes are TRBV12-3 or TRBV12-4 and TRBJ2-5; 7 positions agree with TRBD1. The CDR3 covers 13 residues. The V gene end was trimmed by 4 bases and the J gene end by 3 bases; junction bases not matched to a gene: 2. The CDR3 loop reads CASSSRGKETQYF. The CDR3 coding sequence is TGTGCCAGCAGTTCCAGGGGGAAAGAGACCCAGTACTTC.

The J gene is TRBJ2-1, the V gene TRBV20-1, with 10 bases identical to TRBD2. Germline lookup yields CDR1 DFQATT and CDR2 SNEGSKA (reference sequence). The CDR3 totals 15 residues. V shed 5 bases and J 1 base; nucleotides not matched to a gene: 5. The CDR3 reads CSAGGTSVSYNEQFF. DNA of the CDR3: TGCAGTGCTGGAGGGACTAGCGTTTCCTACAATGAGCAGTTCTTC.

In its sample, this clonotype was seen many times. This chain links TRBV5-1 with TRBJ2-1; D uncertain. Looked up from germline, CDR1 is SGHRS and CDR2 is YFSETQ. CDR3 size: 15 residues. V was pared by 3 bases and J by 1 base, with 11 bases between. Written as DNA, the CDR3 is TGCGCCAGCAGCTCTCGTCTACTATCCTACAATGAGCAGTTCTTC. Residues: CASSSRLLSYNEQFF.

This clonotype was seen a single time. This chain links TRBV20-1 with TRBJ2-5, with D perhaps TRBD1 or TRBD2 (6 bases each). V was shortened by 3 bases and J by 5 bases, with 22 bases between the two germline ends. This CDR3 is 16 amino acids long. The V gene's germline CDR1 is DFQATT and CDR2 SNEGSKA (reference sequence). The CDR3: CSASPSVGGLGETQYF. The CDR3 DNA is TGCAGTGCTAGTCCCTCCGTAGGGGGGCTAGGGGAGACCCAGTACTTC.

The rearrangement uses TRBV6-5 and TRBJ2-3; the D gene could be TRBD1 or TRBD2 (5 bases each). Deletions cut 2 bases from V and 4 bases from J, with 13 bases between. CDR1 is MNHEY and CDR2 is SVGAGI in the germline V gene. The CDR3 extends over 15 amino acids. CDR3 bases: TGTGCCAGCAGTTACGGGGCCCTCGGGGCAGATACGCAGTATTTT. Protein: CASSYGALGADTQYF.

This clonotype was recorded many times. The chain couples TRBV2 to TRBJ2-1; 8 bases line up with TRBD1. This CDR3 has 15 amino acids. Germline loops: CDR1 SNHLY, CDR2 FYNNEI. V trimming: 7 bases; J trimming: 0 bases; junction bases outside the gene matches: 5. DNA of the CDR3: TGTGCCAGCACCTTACAGGGGGGCTCCTACAATGAGCAGTTCTTC. Its protein is CASTLQGGSYNEQFF.

The chain carries TRBV20-1 and TRBJ2-3; 7 positions match TRBD2. The CDR3 runs 11 residues. The J segment lost 6 bases and the V segment lost 5 bases, leaving 2 bases of the junction unmatched. The germline V gene encodes CDR1 DFQATT and CDR2 SNEGSKA (reference sequence). The CDR3 reads CSAGLVDTQYF. The DNA of the CDR3 is TGCAGTGCTGGACTAGTGGATACGCAGTATTTT.

This clonotype appeared a few times. J is TRBJ2-5 and V is TRBV12-3 or TRBV12-4; perhaps TRBD2 as D (6 bases). CDR3 length: 15 residues. Trimming took off 2 bases at V and 1 base at J, with 11 bases between the two ends. CDR3 coding DNA: TGTGCCAGCAGTTTAAGGAGGGATGCCCAAGAGACCCAGTACTTC. Its translation: CASSLRRDAQETQYF.

This sequence joins TRBV12-3 or TRBV12-4 and TRBJ1-2; maybe TRBD1 (5 bases). The V end lost 1 base, the J end lost 4 bases, and 10 bases lay between the germline ends. There are 14 residues in the CDR3. CDR3 DNA: TGTGCCAGCAGTTTAGACAGGTCCTCCTATGGCTACACCTTC. Its protein is CASSLDRSSYGYTF.

This clonotype showed up just a few times. The rearrangement uses TRBV9 and TRBJ1-1; a weak D match, TRBD1 (5 bases). Germline CDR1 is SGDLS and CDR2 is YYNGEE. Trimming left V 4 bases short and J 3 bases short, with 13 bases between. The CDR3 runs 14 residues. In DNA, the CDR3 is TGTGCCAGCAGCTCAATCACCAGGGACACTGAAGCTTTCTTT. It translates to CASSSITRDTEAFF.